A selection of T cell receptor beta chains follows, all from one sample in a study of cytomegalovirus exposure and HLA in healthy donors. The data were produced by immunoSEQ multiplex PCR, yet TCRdb's version contains in-frame clones alone and is incomplete. The repertoire holds some 180,000 clones, with 87% as singletons. The material sequenced was PBMCs. These receptors were taken from a boy aged 2 to 9 in good health and CMV-seronegative. Both conserved end residues are part of each CDR3. Each record gives: CDR3 protein, CDR3 DNA, clone size, J gene, V gene, D gene. D genes are given only for firm matches. Clone size is shown for a subset of rows, as once, few, many or a class of expanded clone.

CDR3 protein: CASSPREGGFEETQYF; CDR3 DNA: TGCGCCAGCAGCCCCCGGGAAGGGGGCTTTGAAGAGACCCAGTACTTC; clone size: once; J gene: TRBJ2-5; V gene: TRBV5-1; D gene: TRBD1
CDR3 protein: CASSQRALAKNIQYF; CDR3 DNA: TGTGCCAGCAGTCAGAGGGCCTTAGCCAAAAACATTCAGTACTTC; clone size: .; J gene: TRBJ2-4; V gene: TRBV11-2; D gene: .
CDR3 protein: CASTPPLGASGNYLRNEQFF; CDR3 DNA: TGTGCCAGCACCCCCCCCCTCGGCGCTAGCGGGAACTACCTTCGCAATGAGCAGTTCTTC; clone size: .; J gene: TRBJ2-1; V gene: TRBV28; D gene: TRBD2
CDR3 protein: CASSGRGLTDTQYF; CDR3 DNA: TGTGCCAGCAGTGGCAGGGGGCTAACAGATACGCAGTATTTT; clone size: once; J gene: TRBJ2-3; V gene: TRBV25-1; D gene: TRBD1
CDR3 protein: CAISGGQGGNTIYF; CDR3 DNA: TGTGCCATCAGTGGAGGACAGGGGGGAAACACCATATATTTT; clone size: .; J gene: TRBJ1-3; V gene: TRBV10-3; D gene: TRBD1
CDR3 protein: CASSWGQGLYEKLFF; CDR3 DNA: TGCGCCAGCAGCTGGGGACAGGGTCTTTATGAAAAACTGTTTTTT; clone size: once; J gene: TRBJ1-4; V gene: TRBV5-1; D gene: TRBD1
CDR3 protein: CAIRSGTWTFF; CDR3 DNA: TGTGCCATCAGATCCGGGACATGGACTTTCTTT; clone size: once; J gene: TRBJ1-1; V gene: TRBV10-3; D gene: .
CDR3 protein: CASSLALERPKRTQYF; CDR3 DNA: TGTGCCAGCAGCTTAGCGTTGGAGCGCCCTAAGCGGACCCAGTACTTC; clone size: once; J gene: TRBJ2-5; V gene: TRBV7-2; D gene: .
CDR3 protein: CASSDRVKGSPLHF; CDR3 DNA: TGTGCCAGCAGTGACAGGGTAAAAGGTTCACCCCTCCACTTT; clone size: .; J gene: TRBJ1-6; V gene: TRBV6-5; D gene: TRBD1
CDR3 protein: CASSESLGTLNTGELFF; CDR3 DNA: TGCGCCAGCAGTGAGTCGCTTGGGACACTAAACACCGGGGAGCTGTTTTTT; clone size: .; J gene: TRBJ2-2; V gene: TRBV10-2; D gene: .
CDR3 protein: CASSRKGQNTDTQYF; CDR3 DNA: TGTGCCAGCAGCCGCAAGGGACAGAATACAGATACGCAGTATTTT; clone size: .; J gene: TRBJ2-3; V gene: TRBV7-9; D gene: TRBD1
CDR3 protein: CASSIREDYGYTF; CDR3 DNA: TGTGCCAGCAGCATCAGGGAAGACTATGGCTACACCTTC; clone size: .; J gene: TRBJ1-2; V gene: TRBV7-9; D gene: .
CDR3 protein: CASSADRDTEAFF; CDR3 DNA: TGTGCCAGCAGCGCGGACAGGGACACTGAAGCTTTCTTT; clone size: .; J gene: TRBJ1-1; V gene: TRBV7-8; D gene: TRBD1
CDR3 protein: CAWTRDRGPNAGELFF; CDR3 DNA: TGTGCCTGGACCCGGGACAGGGGGCCCAACGCCGGGGAGCTGTTTTTT; clone size: .; J gene: TRBJ2-2; V gene: TRBV30; D gene: TRBD1
CDR3 protein: CAWSITHPGDEQYF; CDR3 DNA: TGTGCCTGGAGTATTACCCACCCGGGGGACGAGCAGTACTTC; clone size: .; J gene: TRBJ2-7; V gene: TRBV30; D gene: .
CDR3 protein: CASSSEEATEAFF; CDR3 DNA: TGTGCCAGCAGCTCGGAGGAGGCCACTGAAGCTTTCTTT; clone size: .; J gene: TRBJ1-1; V gene: TRBV7-3; D gene: .
CDR3 protein: CASSEYRNGETQYF; CDR3 DNA: TGTGCCAGCAGTGAATACCGGAACGGGGAGACCCAGTACTTC; clone size: .; J gene: TRBJ2-5; V gene: TRBV6-1; D gene: .
CDR3 protein: CASSMGQENTEAFF; CDR3 DNA: TGTGCCAGCAGTATGGGACAGGAGAACACTGAAGCTTTCTTT; clone size: few; J gene: TRBJ1-1; V gene: TRBV6-1; D gene: TRBD1
CDR3 protein: CASSLVPSGVNNEQFF; CDR3 DNA: TGTGCCAGCAGCTTAGTGCCTAGCGGGGTGAACAATGAGCAGTTCTTC; clone size: .; J gene: TRBJ2-1; V gene: TRBV7-2; D gene: TRBD2
CDR3 protein: CASSSRDGTGSYEQYF; CDR3 DNA: TGTGCCAGCAGCTCCAGAGACGGGACAGGGTCCTACGAGCAGTACTTC; clone size: .; J gene: TRBJ2-7; V gene: TRBV7-9; D gene: TRBD1
CDR3 protein: CASSLLPWTANTGELFF; CDR3 DNA: TGTGCCAGCTCACTTCTACCTTGGACTGCGAACACCGGGGAGCTGTTTTTT; clone size: .; J gene: TRBJ2-2; V gene: TRBV18; D gene: .
CDR3 protein: CASSPTGTSSYNEQFF; CDR3 DNA: TGCGCCAGCAGCCCGACCGGGACTAGTTCCTACAATGAGCAGTTCTTC; clone size: .; J gene: TRBJ2-1; V gene: TRBV4-1; D gene: TRBD2
CDR3 protein: CASSSRDRGSEQYF; CDR3 DNA: TGTGCCAGCAGCTCACGGGACAGGGGTTCCGAGCAGTACTTC; clone size: .; J gene: TRBJ2-7; V gene: TRBV7-9; D gene: TRBD1
CDR3 protein: CASSLAMGGLNTEAFF; CDR3 DNA: TGTGCCAGCAGCTTGGCCATGGGGGGTTTGAACACTGAAGCTTTCTTT; clone size: .; J gene: TRBJ1-1; V gene: TRBV5-6; D gene: .
CDR3 protein: CAIGRGDINEQYF; CDR3 DNA: TGTGCCATCGGTCGGGGGGATATCAACGAGCAGTACTTC; clone size: .; J gene: TRBJ2-7; V gene: TRBV10-3; D gene: TRBD2
CDR3 protein: CASSGSTGELFF; CDR3 DNA: TGTGCCAGCAGCGGGAGCACCGGGGAGCTGTTTTTT; clone size: .; J gene: TRBJ2-2; V gene: TRBV9; D gene: .
CDR3 protein: CASKSWGQGVGEAFF; CDR3 DNA: TGTGCCAGTAAATCGTGGGGACAGGGAGTGGGTGAAGCTTTCTTT; clone size: .; J gene: TRBJ1-1; V gene: TRBV19; D gene: TRBD1
CDR3 protein: CASSGQGPEDEQFF; CDR3 DNA: TGTGCCAGCAGCGGACAGGGCCCGGAGGATGAGCAGTTCTTC; clone size: .; J gene: TRBJ2-1; V gene: TRBV25-1; D gene: TRBD1
CDR3 protein: CASSPPGSYEQYF; CDR3 DNA: TGTGCCAGCAGTCCCCCAGGCTCCTACGAGCAGTACTTC; clone size: few; J gene: TRBJ2-7; V gene: TRBV28; D gene: .
CDR3 protein: CASSVARITREETQYF; CDR3 DNA: TGTGCCAGCAGCGTAGCTAGGATTACGCGTGAAGAGACCCAGTACTTC; clone size: .; J gene: TRBJ2-5; V gene: TRBV9; D gene: .
CDR3 protein: CASSFMTLEVLTF; CDR3 DNA: TGTGCCAGCAGTTTCATGACCTTGGAGGTCCTGACTTTC; clone size: .; J gene: TRBJ2-6; V gene: TRBV5-4; D gene: .
CDR3 protein: CASSPMYQETQYF; CDR3 DNA: TGTGCCAGCAGCCCCATGTACCAAGAGACCCAGTACTTC; clone size: few; J gene: TRBJ2-5; V gene: TRBV9; D gene: .
CDR3 protein: CASSTPRASPLHF; CDR3 DNA: TGTGCCAGCAGTACACCGCGGGCTTCACCCCTCCACTTT; clone size: few; J gene: TRBJ1-6; V gene: TRBV6-5; D gene: .
CDR3 protein: CASSIQGLQEKLFF; CDR3 DNA: TGTGCCAGCAGCATACAGGGGTTACAAGAAAAACTGTTTTTT; clone size: few; J gene: TRBJ1-4; V gene: TRBV6-1; D gene: TRBD1
CDR3 protein: CSSSLGRLQGNQPQHF; CDR3 DNA: TGTTCCAGCAGCTTAGGACGTCTCCAGGGCAATCAGCCCCAGCATTTT; clone size: .; J gene: TRBJ1-5; V gene: TRBV7-9; D gene: .
CDR3 protein: CASSSGAGGPGDTQYF; CDR3 DNA: TGTGCCAGTAGTAGCGGGGCGGGAGGGCCGGGAGATACGCAGTATTTT; clone size: once; J gene: TRBJ2-3; V gene: TRBV19; D gene: TRBD2